The following is a TCR beta chain sequence with its context. As yet, its antigen is unknown. This entry comes from a study of cytomegalovirus exposure and HLA in healthy donors. Whole-study results and caveats: Three CMV-associated chains were confirmed in vitro to be specific for CMV antigens. Reports credit the classifier with highly specific, highly sensitive diagnosis of cytomegalovirus status. The finding came from a later analysis; first-cohort TCR clusters tended to co-occur in the 110 or so validation repertoires. Researchers counted 164 TCR beta chains as cytomegalovirus-associated.

Clones were sequenced by immunoSEQ multiplex PCR, and TCRdb holds only the in-frame ones, with some missing. Of 210,000 or so clones in the sample, 88% were seen once. The CDR3 extends over 18 amino acids. This receptor was identified in a young woman in good health and CMV-seronegative. V usage is TRBV21-1 and J usage is TRBJ1-2; TRBD1, the table's D call, was not compared with the DNA. TRBV21-1 constitutes a pseudogene. Sequencing was done on a sample of PBMCs. CDR3 nucleotide sequence: TGTGCCAGCAGCAAAAGGATGGTGACAGGGAACCGATGGGGTGGCTACACCTTC. It codes for CASSKRMVTGNRWGGYTF.